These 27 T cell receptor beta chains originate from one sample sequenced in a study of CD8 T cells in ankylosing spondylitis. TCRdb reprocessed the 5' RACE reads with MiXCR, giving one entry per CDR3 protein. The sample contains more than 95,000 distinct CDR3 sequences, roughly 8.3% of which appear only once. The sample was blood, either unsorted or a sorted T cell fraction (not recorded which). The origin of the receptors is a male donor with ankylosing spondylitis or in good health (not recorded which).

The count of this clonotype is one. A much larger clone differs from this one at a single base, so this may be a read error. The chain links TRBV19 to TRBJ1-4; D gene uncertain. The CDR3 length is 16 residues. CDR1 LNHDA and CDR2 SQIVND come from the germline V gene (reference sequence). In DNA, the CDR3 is TGTGTCAGTAGAATCCGCCAGGCTGCAACTAATGAAAAACTGTTTTTT. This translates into CVSRIRQAATNEKLFF.

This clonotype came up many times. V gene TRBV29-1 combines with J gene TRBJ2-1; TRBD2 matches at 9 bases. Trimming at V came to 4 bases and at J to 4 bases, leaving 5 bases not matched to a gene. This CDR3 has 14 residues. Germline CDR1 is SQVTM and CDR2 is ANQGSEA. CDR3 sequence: CSVALSGGYNEQFF. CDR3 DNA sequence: TGCAGCGTTGCGCTTAGCGGGGGTTACAATGAGCAGTTCTTC.

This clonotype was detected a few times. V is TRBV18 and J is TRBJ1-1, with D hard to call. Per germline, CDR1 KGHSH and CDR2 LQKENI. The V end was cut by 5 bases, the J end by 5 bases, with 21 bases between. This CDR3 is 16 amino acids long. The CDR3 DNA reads TGTGCCAGCTCAGGTACTCTCAGGACCCTCGGGACTGAAGCTTTCTTT. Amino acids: CASSGTLRTLGTEAFF.

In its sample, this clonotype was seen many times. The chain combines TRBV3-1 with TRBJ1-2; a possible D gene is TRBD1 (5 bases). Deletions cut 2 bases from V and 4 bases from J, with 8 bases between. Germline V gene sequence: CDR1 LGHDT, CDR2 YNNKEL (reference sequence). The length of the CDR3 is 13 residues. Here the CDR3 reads CASSQRQIYGYTF. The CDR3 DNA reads TGTGCCAGCAGCCAACGACAGATCTATGGCTACACCTTC.

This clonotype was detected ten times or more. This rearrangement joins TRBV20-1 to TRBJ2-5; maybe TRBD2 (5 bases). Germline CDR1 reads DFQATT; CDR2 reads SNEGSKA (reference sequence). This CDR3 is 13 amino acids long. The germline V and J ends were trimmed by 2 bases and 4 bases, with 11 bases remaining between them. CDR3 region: CSARRLAPETQYF. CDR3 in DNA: TGCAGTGCTAGAAGGCTAGCCCCAGAGACCCAGTACTTC.

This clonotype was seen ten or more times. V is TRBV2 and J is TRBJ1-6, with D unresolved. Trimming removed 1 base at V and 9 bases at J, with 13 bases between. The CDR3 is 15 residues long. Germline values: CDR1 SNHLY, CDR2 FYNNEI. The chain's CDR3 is CASSEGPQWGSPLHF. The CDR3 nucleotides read TGTGCCAGCAGTGAAGGACCTCAGTGGGGTTCACCCCTCCACTTT.

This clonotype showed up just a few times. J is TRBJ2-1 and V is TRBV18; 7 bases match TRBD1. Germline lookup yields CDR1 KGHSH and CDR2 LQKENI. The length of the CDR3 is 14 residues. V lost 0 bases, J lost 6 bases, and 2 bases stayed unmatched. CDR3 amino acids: CASSPPGTVNEQFF. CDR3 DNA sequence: TGTGCCAGCTCACCACCTGGGACAGTCAATGAGCAGTTCTTC.

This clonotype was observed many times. The chain's CDR3 is CASSLGLAGAQETQYF. CDR3 coding DNA: TGTGCCAGCAGCTTAGGACTAGCGGGGGCCCAAGAGACCCAGTACTTC. The gene calls are TRBV7-2 and TRBJ2-5, with TRBD2 matching 12 bases. The ends lost 1 base at V and 1 base at J; junction bases unmatched: 1. CDR3 size: 16 residues. Per germline, CDR1 SGHTA and CDR2 FQGNSA. Variable domain in full (rest from reference TRBV7-2 and TRBJ2-5): GAGVSQSPSNKVTEKGKDVELRCDPISGHTALYWYRQSLGQGLEFLIYFQGNSAPDKSGLPSDRFSAERTGGSVSTLTIQRTQQEDSAVYLCASSLGLAGAQETQYFGPGTRLLVL.

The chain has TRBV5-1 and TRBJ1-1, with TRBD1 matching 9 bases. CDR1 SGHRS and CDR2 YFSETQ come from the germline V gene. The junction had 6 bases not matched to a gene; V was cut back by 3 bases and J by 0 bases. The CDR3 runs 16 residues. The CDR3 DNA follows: TGCGCCAGCAGCTCCCGGGACAGGGAGATGAACACTGAAGCTTTCTTT. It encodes CASSSRDREMNTEAFF. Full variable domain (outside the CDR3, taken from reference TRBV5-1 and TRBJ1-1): KAGVTQTPRYLIKTRGQQVTLSCSPISGHRSVSWYQQTPGQGLQFLFEYFSETQRNKGNFPGRFSGRQFSNSRSEMNVSTLELGDSALYLCASSSRDREMNTEAFFGQGTRLTVV.

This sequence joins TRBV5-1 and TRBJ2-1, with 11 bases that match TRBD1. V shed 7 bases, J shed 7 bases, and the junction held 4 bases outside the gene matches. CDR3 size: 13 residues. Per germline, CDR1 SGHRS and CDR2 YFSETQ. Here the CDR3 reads CASWGTGGNEQFF. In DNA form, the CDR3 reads TGCGCCAGCTGGGGGACAGGGGGGAATGAGCAGTTCTTC.

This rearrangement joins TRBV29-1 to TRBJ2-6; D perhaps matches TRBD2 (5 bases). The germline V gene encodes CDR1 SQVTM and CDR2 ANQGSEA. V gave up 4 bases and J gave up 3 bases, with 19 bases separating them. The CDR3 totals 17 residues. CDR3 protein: CSVVGRGRGFGANVLTF. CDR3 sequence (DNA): TGCAGCGTTGTGGGCAGAGGTAGAGGGTTTGGGGCCAACGTCCTGACTTTC. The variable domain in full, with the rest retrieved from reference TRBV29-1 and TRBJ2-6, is SAVISQKPSRDICQRGTSLTIQCQVDSQVTMMFWYRQQPGQSLTLIATANQGSEATYESGFVIDKFPISRPNLTFSTLTVSNMSPEDSSIYLCSVVGRGRGFGANVLTFGAGSRLTVL.

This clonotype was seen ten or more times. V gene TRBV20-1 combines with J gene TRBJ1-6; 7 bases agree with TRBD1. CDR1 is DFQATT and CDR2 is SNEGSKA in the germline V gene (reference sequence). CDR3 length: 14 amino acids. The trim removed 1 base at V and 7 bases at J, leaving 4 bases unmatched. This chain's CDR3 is CSARGQGLNSPLHF. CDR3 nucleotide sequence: TGCAGTGCTAGAGGACAGGGTCTAAATTCACCCCTCCACTTT.

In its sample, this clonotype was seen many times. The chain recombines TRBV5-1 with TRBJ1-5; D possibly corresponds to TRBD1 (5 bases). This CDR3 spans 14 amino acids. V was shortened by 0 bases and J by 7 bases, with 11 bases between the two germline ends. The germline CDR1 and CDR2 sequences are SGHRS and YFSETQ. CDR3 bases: TGCGCCAGCAGCTTGGGCCAGGGAGAGCAGCCCCAGCATTTT. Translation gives CASSLGQGEQPQHF. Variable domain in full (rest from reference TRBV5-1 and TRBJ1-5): KAGVTQTPRYLIKTRGQQVTLSCSPISGHRSVSWYQQTPGQGLQFLFEYFSETQRNKGNFPGRFSGRQFSNSRSEMNVSTLELGDSALYLCASSLGQGEQPQHFGDGTRLSIL.

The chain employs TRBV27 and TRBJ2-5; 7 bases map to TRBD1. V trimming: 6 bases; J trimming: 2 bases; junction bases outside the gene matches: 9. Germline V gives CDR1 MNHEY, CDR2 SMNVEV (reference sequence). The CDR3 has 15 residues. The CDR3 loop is CASRQTGRRQETQYF. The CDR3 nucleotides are TGTGCCAGCAGACAGACAGGGCGGAGGCAAGAGACCCAGTACTTC.

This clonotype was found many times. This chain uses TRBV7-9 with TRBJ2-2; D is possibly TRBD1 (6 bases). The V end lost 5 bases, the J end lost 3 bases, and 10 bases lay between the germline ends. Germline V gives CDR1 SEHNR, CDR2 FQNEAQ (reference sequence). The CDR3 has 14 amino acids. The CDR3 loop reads CASSRQGYTGELFF. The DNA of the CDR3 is TGTGCCAGCAGCCGGCAGGGGTACACCGGGGAGCTGTTTTTT.

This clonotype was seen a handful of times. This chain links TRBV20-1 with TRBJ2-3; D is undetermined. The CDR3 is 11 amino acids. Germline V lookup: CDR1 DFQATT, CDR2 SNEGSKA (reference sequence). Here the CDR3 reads CSGAAGDTQYF. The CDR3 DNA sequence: TGCAGCGGTGCAGCCGGCGATACGCAGTATTTT.

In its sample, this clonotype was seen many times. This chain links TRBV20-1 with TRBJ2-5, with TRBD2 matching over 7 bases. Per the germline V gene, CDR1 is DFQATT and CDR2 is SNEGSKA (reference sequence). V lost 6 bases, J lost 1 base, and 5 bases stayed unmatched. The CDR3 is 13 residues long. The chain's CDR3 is CSATLAPQETQYF. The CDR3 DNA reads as TGCAGTGCAACACTAGCGCCCCAAGAGACCCAGTACTTC.

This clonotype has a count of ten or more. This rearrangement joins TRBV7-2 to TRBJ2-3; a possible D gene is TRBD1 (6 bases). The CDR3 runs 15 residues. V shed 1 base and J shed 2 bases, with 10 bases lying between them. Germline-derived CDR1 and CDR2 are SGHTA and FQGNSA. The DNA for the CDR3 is TGTGCCAGCAGCTTAGGCTACAGGGACACAGATACGCAGTATTTT. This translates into CASSLGYRDTDTQYF.

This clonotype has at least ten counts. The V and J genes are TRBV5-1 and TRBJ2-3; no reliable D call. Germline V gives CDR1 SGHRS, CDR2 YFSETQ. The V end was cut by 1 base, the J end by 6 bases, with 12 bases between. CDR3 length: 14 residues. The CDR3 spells CASSLWSNKDTQYF. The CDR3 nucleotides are TGCGCCAGCAGCTTGTGGTCAAATAAGGATACGCAGTATTTT.

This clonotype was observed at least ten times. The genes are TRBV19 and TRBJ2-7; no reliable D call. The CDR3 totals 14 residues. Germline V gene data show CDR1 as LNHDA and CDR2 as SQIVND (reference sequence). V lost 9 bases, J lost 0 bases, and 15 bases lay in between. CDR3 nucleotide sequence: TGTGCCAGCCGCGCGGCAGACGGCTCCTACGAGCAGTACTTC. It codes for CASRAADGSYEQYF.

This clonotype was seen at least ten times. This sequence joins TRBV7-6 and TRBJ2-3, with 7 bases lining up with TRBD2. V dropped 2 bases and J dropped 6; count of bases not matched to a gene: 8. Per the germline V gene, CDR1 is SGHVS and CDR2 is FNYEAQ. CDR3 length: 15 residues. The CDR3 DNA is TGTGCCAGCAGCTTACTCGGGGGGACGTCGGATACGCAGTATTTT. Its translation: CASSLLGGTSDTQYF.

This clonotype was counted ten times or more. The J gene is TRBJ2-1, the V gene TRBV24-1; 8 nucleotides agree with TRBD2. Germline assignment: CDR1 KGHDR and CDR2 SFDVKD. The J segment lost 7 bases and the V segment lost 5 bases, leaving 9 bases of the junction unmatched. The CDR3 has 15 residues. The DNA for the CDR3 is TGTGCCACCAGTGTCCATTTAGCGGGAAAAAATGAGCAGTTCTTC. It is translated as CATSVHLAGKNEQFF.

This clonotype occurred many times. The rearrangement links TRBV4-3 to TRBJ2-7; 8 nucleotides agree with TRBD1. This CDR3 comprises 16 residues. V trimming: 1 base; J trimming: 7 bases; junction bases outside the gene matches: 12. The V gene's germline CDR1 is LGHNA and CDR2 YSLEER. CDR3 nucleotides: TGCGCCAGCAGCCAAGTTACCTGGACAGGGCTTGAAGAGCAGTACTTC. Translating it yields CASSQVTWTGLEEQYF.

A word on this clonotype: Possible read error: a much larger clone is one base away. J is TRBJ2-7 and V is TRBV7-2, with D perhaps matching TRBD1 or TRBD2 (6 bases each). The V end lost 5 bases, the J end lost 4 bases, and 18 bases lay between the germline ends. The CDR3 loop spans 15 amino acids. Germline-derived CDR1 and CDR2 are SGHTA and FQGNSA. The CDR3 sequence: CASSLNVGGQYEQYF. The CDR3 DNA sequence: TGTGCCAGCAGCCTGAACGTGGGAGGACAGTACGAGCAGTACTTC.

The CDR3 reads CASSLSPEFYGYTF. CDR3 nucleotide sequence: TGTGCCAGCAGCTTATCTCCTGAATTTTATGGCTACACCTTC. This chain connects TRBV7-2 to TRBJ1-2; no firm D call. Germline V lookup: CDR1 SGHTA, CDR2 FQGNSA. The length of the CDR3 is 14 residues. The V end was cut by 2 bases, the J end by 5 bases, with 12 bases between.

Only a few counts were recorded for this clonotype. CDR3 in amino acids: CASSQGLAGGHEQFF. The CDR3 DNA sequence: TGCGCCAGCAGCCAAGGCCTAGCGGGAGGTCATGAGCAGTTCTTC. This chain links TRBV4-1 with TRBJ2-1; 11 bases agree with TRBD2. Per the germline V gene, CDR1 is MGHRA and CDR2 is YSYEKL. There are 15 residues in the CDR3. The J segment lost 8 bases and the V segment lost 1 base, leaving 4 bases of the junction unmatched.

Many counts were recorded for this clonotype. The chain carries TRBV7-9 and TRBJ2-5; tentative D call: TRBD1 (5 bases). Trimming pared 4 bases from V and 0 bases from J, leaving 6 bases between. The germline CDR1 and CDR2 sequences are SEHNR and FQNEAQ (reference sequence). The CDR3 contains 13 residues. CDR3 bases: TGTGCCAGCAGCTACAGGAACCAAGAGACCCAGTACTTC. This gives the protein CASSYRNQETQYF.